The entry that follows covers one T cell receptor (beta chain) sequence. Its antigen is unknown. One end of the junction varies from germline; a read error may be responsible. TCRdb ran MiXCR on the PCR reads and lists one entry per CDR3 protein. The sample lists around 470,000 distinct CDR3 sequences, around a fifth seen once, with 0.65% to 0.95% in the top ten. CDR3 length equals 14 residues. Germline lookup yields CDR1 LGHNA and CDR2 YNFKEQ. This entry comes from a study of molecular identifiers for immune sequencing clone quantification. Study findings and constraints: Reports indicate spiked Jurkat TCR RNA from one cell could be found among roughly 980,000 naive cells.

This sequence was found in a human donor in good health. Some libraries in this study had Jurkat cell RNA spiked in. Sequencing was done on a sample of naive CD8+ T cells from blood, with Jurkat cell RNA spiked in. Regarding subset: FACS-sorted CD8+CD4-CCR7+CD45RA+ naive T cells. The rearrangement links TRBV4-2 to TRBJ1-5; the D is unclear. The CDR3 nucleotides are TGTGTCAGCAGCCCTGAATTGGGCAATCAGCCCCAGCATTTT. As protein: CVSSPELGNQPQHF.